The rows below give T cell receptor beta chains drawn from one sample of a study of beta chain features in type 1 diabetes. TCRdb's table, derived via immunoSEQ multiplex PCR, lists solely in-frame clones and lacks some. The data hold fewer than 400,000 clones, with 9.3% observed a single time. The sequencing input was central memory CD4+ T cells from blood. The receptors were sampled from a man younger than 45 with type 1 diabetes. Each CDR3 is given without its conserved first and last residue.

TRBV28	TRBJ1-1	ASSPNLNTEAF
TRBV9	TRBJ2-2	ASSAIGTSNFGTGELF
TRBV5-6	TRBJ1-5	ASTQRSRNQPQH
TRBV5-4	TRBJ2-5	ASNDRVEETQY
TRBV11-2	TRBJ1-1	ASSKDRDPEAF
TRBV7-2	TRBJ2-7	ASSLMGQGADEQY
TRBV4-3	TRBJ2-6	ASSQDLGLAAGANVLT
TRBV2	TRBJ2-1	ASTGGNEQF
TRBV5-4	TRBJ2-1	ASSQSTSGAYNEQF
TRBV5-1	TRBJ1-6	ASSLMGSDNSPLH
TRBV28	TRBJ1-2	ATTDRLIYGYT
TRBV30	TRBJ1-5	AWSNGNQPQH
TRBV29-1	TRBJ2-7	SVIAGGREQY
TRBV19	TRBJ1-1	ASSIDPGSEAF
TRBV10-2	TRBJ2-2	ASSPTGAGELF
TRBV6-5	TRBJ1-6	ASSYSMQGGSPLH
TRBV2	TRBJ2-1	ASSERQDYNEQF
TRBV18	TRBJ2-1	ASSPSAYNEQF
TRBV7-2	TRBJ1-1	ASSLDRGAAEAF
TRBV28	TRBJ1-1	ASDRMNTEAF
TRBV28	TRBJ1-1	ASSLVGDTEAF
TRBV5-6	TRBJ1-1	ASSLLYAPQRNTEAF
TRBV6-4	TRBJ1-2	ASSDSTGRGGYT
TRBV18	TRBJ1-2	ASSPTGDSARGYT
TRBV5-1	TRBJ2-5	ASSLGTGKGQETQY
TRBV10-2	TRBJ2-3	ASSEGRWADTQY
TRBV15	TRBJ1-2	ATSRDRRAASNYGYT
TRBV7-6	TRBJ2-2	ASSTSRGNTGELF
TRBV18	TRBJ1-1	ASSAVDGNTEAF